This entry is about one T cell receptor beta chain. Its antigen is unknown. The V gene lost 7 bases and the J gene lost 3 bases, with 12 bases spanning the gap. The CDR3 covers 13 residues. Germline loops: CDR1 MNHEY, CDR2 SVGAGI. The time point was: blood from clinic visit 5 months post-surgery; TSC patient then seizure free. Sequencing was limited to surgery cases with top T cell transcript signatures in brain tissue. Patients received at least one anti-epileptic drug before surgery. This record comes from a study of brain T cells in children with intractable seizures. Libraries were prepared by immunoSEQ multiplex PCR; TCRdb keeps only in-frame clonotypes and omits some of them. Of about 340,000 clones detected, approximately 93% appear once; the ten largest clones hold about 5.8%. Broader study findings: Absence of clones before surgery may stem from lower sequencing depth.

The clonotype originates from a boy less than two years old with tuberous sclerosis and intractable seizures. Source: peripheral blood, taken more than 4 months after surgery. V usage is TRBV6-5 and J usage is TRBJ1-1; tentatively, D is TRBD1 (6 bases). DNA for the CDR3: TGTGCCAGCAAAATAAGGGGGGACACTGAAGCTTTCTTT. This codes for CASKIRGDTEAFF.